The 11 T cell receptor beta chains below come from one sample, sequenced in a study of shared clonotypes between healthy human individuals (dated by TCRdb to about 2020). Preparation of the library involved the immunoSEQ multiplex PCR assay. In its TCRdb copy, this immuneACCESS table keeps in-frame sequences only and misses some clones. Where compared with another copy, unresolved V genes explain less than half of these, and the others have no known cause. The sample table shows about 1 million clones, and about 76% are seen once. The top ten clonotypes cover 1.4% of the sample. Material: memory CD4+ T cells sorted from blood. The cell subset or site label for this specimen denotes: CD45RA-negative fraction. These TCRs come from a man younger than 35 in good health.

The V call is TRBV30, the J call TRBJ2-5, with TRBD2 identical over 11 bases. Germline V gives CDR1 GTSNPN, CDR2 SVGIG (reference sequence). V lost 3 bases, J lost 4 bases, and 4 bases stayed unmatched. There are 14 residues in the CDR3. DNA for the CDR3: TGTGCCTGGAGCCCCGGACTAGCGGGAGAGACCCAGTACTTC. It translates to CAWSPGLAGETQYF.

The chain employs TRBV28 and TRBJ1-1; 8 nucleotides match TRBD1. Germline lookup yields CDR1 MDHEN and CDR2 SYDVKM. The CDR3 extends over 12 amino acids. J was trimmed by 11 bases and V by 5 bases; bases with no gene match: 7. The CDR3 nucleotides are TGTGCCAGCAGTGAACAAACAGGGGGGGCTTTCTTT. Translated, it gives CASSEQTGGAFF.

V gene TRBV28 combines with J gene TRBJ1-2; 7 bases line up with TRBD1. The length of the CDR3 is 15 residues. V lost 5 bases, J lost 4 bases, and 10 bases stayed unmatched. Germline V gene sequence: CDR1 MDHEN, CDR2 SYDVKM. CDR3 region: CASSPPGGGSYGYTF. The CDR3 nucleotides read TGTGCCAGCAGTCCCCCAGGGGGAGGGAGCTATGGCTACACCTTC.

The J gene is TRBJ1-1, the V gene TRBV9; possible D gene TRBD1, 5 bases. V shed 0 bases and J shed 3 bases, with 15 bases lying between them. The CDR3 loop spans 16 amino acids. Germline V gene data show CDR1 as SGDLS and CDR2 as YYNGEE. The CDR3 loop reads CASSVEGRGKDTEAFF. For the CDR3, the DNA is TGTGCCAGCAGCGTAGAAGGAAGGGGAAAGGACACTGAAGCTTTCTTT.

CDR3 sequence (DNA): TGTGCCAGCTCACGACCGGGACAGGGGGAGTTTGGCTACACCTTC. It yields the protein CASSRPGQGEFGYTF. The rearrangement uses TRBV18 and TRBJ1-2; 11 nucleotides align to TRBD1. This CDR3 is built from 15 residues. Germline assignment: CDR1 KGHSH and CDR2 LQKENI. The V gene end was trimmed by 4 bases and the J gene end by 7 bases; junction bases not matched to a gene: 8.

This clone occurred a few times. One end of the junction does not line up with germline, which may come from a read error. The V call is TRBV7-7, the J call TRBJ2-2, with a possible D match to TRBD2 (6 bases). Germline-derived CDR1 and CDR2 are SSHAT and FNYEAQ (reference sequence). The CDR3 extends over 16 amino acids. The CDR3 is CASSPRVGGNTGELFF. The CDR3, as DNA: TGTGCTAGCAGCCCCCGGGTCGGGGGAAACACCGGGGAGCTGTTTTTT.

This clone was counted ten times or more. The chain joins TRBV6-5 to TRBJ2-5, with D maybe TRBD2 (6 bases). V was pared by 10 bases and J by 7 bases, with 19 bases between. Germline V CDR1 and CDR2: MNHEY, SVGAGI. The CDR3 is 13 residues long. In DNA, the CDR3 is TGTGCCACTCAGATTGGAGGGCGAGGGACCCAGTACTTC. This codes for CATQIGGRGTQYF.

The chain has TRBV7-9 and TRBJ2-3; D might be TRBD1 or TRBD2, each matching 5 bases. Germline CDR1 SEHNR, CDR2 FQNEAQ (reference sequence). This CDR3 region has 15 residues. Between the trimmed V and J ends, which lost 1 base and 3 bases, there was a span of 11 bases. CDR3 sequence (DNA): TGTGCCAGCAGCTTAGGTTCCAGGGAGACAGATACGCAGTATTTT. Its translation: CASSLGSRETDTQYF.

This chain links TRBV6-4 with TRBJ2-1, with 7 positions matching TRBD2. V lost 8 bases to trimming and J lost 9 bases; unmatched junction nucleotides: 4. This CDR3 is 11 amino acids long. Germline loops: CDR1 MRHNA, CDR2 SNTAGT. DNA of the CDR3: TGTGCCAGCGGAACGGGGGGTGAGCAGTTCTTC. Translated: CASGTGGEQFF.

The DNA for the CDR3 is TGTGCCAGTACCCGAGCCTACGGGATGAACACTGAAGCTTTCTTT. Its protein product is CASTRAYGMNTEAFF. This chain links TRBV19 with TRBJ1-1; D remains unclear. Germline lookup yields CDR1 LNHDA and CDR2 SQIVND (reference sequence). The length of the CDR3 is 15 residues. The germline V and J ends were trimmed by 7 bases and 0 bases, with 15 bases remaining between them.

CDR3 in amino acids: CSVEMGGNQPQHF. The CDR3 bases are TGCAGCGTTGAGATGGGGGGCAATCAGCCCCAGCATTTT. V and J are TRBV29-1 and TRBJ1-5; D may be TRBD1 (5 bases). The CDR3 covers 13 residues. Germline V gene lookup returns CDR1 SQVTM and CDR2 ANQGSEA. Trimming pared 3 bases from V and 2 bases from J, leaving 8 bases between.